The clone carrying this TCR beta chain appeared a few times. The assay was immunoSEQ multiplex PCR, and TCRdb's table has in-frame clones only and misses some. The table shows tens of thousands of clones, with around 92% occurring only once. The sample is drawn from a study of T cell changes during pregnancy in multiple sclerosis. With V trimmed by 5 bases and J by 4 bases, 8 bases remained unmatched. The CDR3 extends over 14 amino acids. The germline V gene encodes CDR1 SGHTA and CDR2 FQGNSA. The chain uses TRBV7-2 and TRBJ2-7; 7 nucleotides agree with TRBD1. The material was CD4+ T cells from peripheral blood mononuclear cells, obtained in the second trimester of pregnancy. The sequence derives from a female donor in good health, enrolled as a control in a pregnancy study. CDR3 DNA: TGTGCCAGCAGCCAGTCCCGGGACAGTTACGAGCAGTACTTC. Its translation is CASSQSRDSYEQYF.